The 27 T cell receptor beta chains below all came from one sample that was sequenced in a study of T cell responses to AZD1222 COVID-19 vaccine. Measured with immunoSEQ multiplex PCR; TCRdb has only the in-frame clones, and not every one. The sample consists of around 74,000 clones, 92% of them appearing once. This sample comprised peripheral blood, obtained on day 0 of MenACWY control vaccination. All receptors derive from an adult in good health.

This clone was picked up a small number of times. J is TRBJ1-2 and V is TRBV29-1, with 9 bases that match TRBD1. V dropped 3 bases and J dropped 3; count of bases not matched to a gene: 2. The CDR3 spans 13 residues. CDR1 is SQVTM and CDR2 is ANQGSEA in the germline V gene. CDR3 region: CSVDRQGDYGYTF. CDR3 in DNA: TGCAGCGTTGACCGACAGGGGGACTATGGCTACACCTTC.

The genes are TRBV14 and TRBJ2-3, with TRBD1 matching over 7 bases. Per the germline V gene, CDR1 is SGHDN and CDR2 is FVKESK. The CDR3 runs 14 residues. V lost 3 bases and J lost 4; bases outside the gene matches: 4. The CDR3 nucleotides read TGTGCCAGCAGCCAGACAGGGTATCCAGATACGCAGTATTTT. This gives the protein CASSQTGYPDTQYF.

V gene TRBV12-3 or TRBV12-4 combines with J gene TRBJ2-1; D perhaps matches TRBD2 (5 bases). V was clipped by 3 bases and J by 3 bases, with 6 bases between them. The CDR3 contains 13 residues. CDR3 in amino acids: CASSFRGYNEQFF. The CDR3 coding sequence is TGTGCCAGCAGTTTTCGGGGCTACAATGAGCAGTTCTTC.

V is TRBV24-1 and J is TRBJ2-5; no definite D call. V was pared by 5 bases and J by 5 bases, with 8 bases between. Per the germline V gene, CDR1 is KGHDR and CDR2 is SFDVKD. CDR3 length equals 12 residues. CDR3 loop: CATSGGMETQYF. The CDR3 DNA reads TGTGCCACCAGTGGGGGAATGGAGACCCAGTACTTC.

This clone was seen more than once but under ten times. The chain combines TRBV6-2 or TRBV6-3 with TRBJ2-3, with D perhaps matching TRBD2 (6 bases). The CDR3 has 13 amino acids. Trimming removed 2 bases from V and 3 bases from J, with 6 bases in between. The germline V gene has CDR1 MNHEY and CDR2 SVGEGT. The CDR3 is CASSYRETDTQYF. For the CDR3, the DNA is TGTGCCAGCAGTTACCGGGAGACAGATACGCAGTATTTT.

As to this clone: The sample contains more than one DNA sequence encoding this CDR3. V and J are TRBV3-1 (or the pseudogene TRBV3-2) and TRBJ1-6, with TRBD1 matching 7 bases. With 6 bases clipped from V and 7 bases from J, the junction kept 0 bases outside the gene matches. CDR3 length equals 12 residues. Germline loops: CDR1 LGHDT, CDR2 YNNKEL (reference sequence). This CDR3 is CASRQGNSPLHF. In DNA form, the CDR3 reads TGTGCCAGCAGACAGGGGAATTCACCCCTCCACTTT.

The chain is built from TRBV7-2 and TRBJ2-1, with no clear D. Germline-derived CDR1 and CDR2 are SGHTA and FQGNSA. V was pared by 3 bases and J by 0 bases, with 9 bases between. The CDR3 runs 15 residues. The CDR3 DNA is TGTGCCAGCAGCTTTAACCTAGTCTCCTACAATGAGCAGTTCTTC. It translates to CASSFNLVSYNEQFF.

This clone was detected only once. This chain joins TRBV3-1 (or the pseudogene TRBV3-2) and TRBJ2-5; 10 bases agree with TRBD2. The CDR3 is made up of 16 amino acids. The junction had 6 bases not matched to a gene; V was cut back by 1 base and J by 4 bases. Germline lookup yields CDR1 LGHDT and CDR2 YNNKEL (reference sequence). The CDR3: CASSQVLQRGGETQYF. The CDR3 nucleotides are TGTGCCAGCAGCCAAGTTCTGCAGCGGGGGGGAGAGACCCAGTACTTC.

This clone was counted only a few times. The chain joins TRBV10-3 to TRBJ2-7; the D gene is possibly TRBD1 (5 bases). The CDR3 runs to 11 residues. V shed 4 bases and J shed 6 bases, with 7 bases lying between them. The germline gives CDR1 ENHRY, CDR2 SYGVKD. CDR3 loop: CAISGGSEQYF. The CDR3 coding sequence is TGTGCCATCAGTGGGGGCTCCGAGCAGTACTTC.

The J gene is TRBJ1-5, the V gene TRBV28, with TRBD1 matching over 11 bases. Germline assignment: CDR1 MDHEN and CDR2 SYDVKM. The V and J ends lost 10 bases and 0 bases, in that order; junction bases with no gene match: 8. This CDR3 is 16 amino acids long. This chain's CDR3 is CATAGQGGYSNQPQHF. In DNA, the CDR3 is TGTGCCACCGCGGGACAGGGGGGATATAGCAATCAGCCCCAGCATTTT.

This rearrangement joins TRBV12-3 or TRBV12-4 to TRBJ2-1; D is ambiguous. Between the trimmed V and J ends, which lost 2 bases and 5 bases, there was a span of 7 bases. The CDR3 has 13 residues. CDR3 sequence reads: CASSLWADNEQFF. The CDR3 nucleotides are TGTGCCAGCAGTTTATGGGCAGACAATGAGCAGTTCTTC.

The rearrangement uses TRBV4-3 and TRBJ1-5, with unresolved D. V lost 4 bases to trimming and J lost 0 bases, with 10 bases between them. Germline V gene sequence: CDR1 LGHNA, CDR2 YSLEER. CDR3 length: 15 amino acids. The DNA for the CDR3 is TGCGCCAGCAGCCTGGAGCTTTTTAGCAATCAGCCCCAGCATTTT. This encodes CASSLELFSNQPQHF.

There are a few counts of this clone. The chain carries TRBV7-8 and TRBJ2-5; perhaps TRBD2 as D (5 bases). The germline V gene has CDR1 SGHVS and CDR2 FQNEAQ. The CDR3 length is 14 residues. V was pared by 0 bases and J by 2 bases, with 7 bases between. CDR3 nucleotide sequence: TGTGCCAGCAGCTTAGCGAGGGAACAAGAGACCCAGTACTTC. It specifies CASSLAREQETQYF.

This clone was found a few times. The V and J genes are TRBV7-2 and TRBJ2-3, with 8 bases lining up with TRBD2. The CDR3 spans 15 residues. V was pared by 5 bases and J by 5 bases, with 9 bases of the junction left unmatched. Germline CDR1 and CDR2: SGHTA and FQGNSA. The CDR3 nucleotides read TGTGCCAGCAGCCTCCGGGGGGGCCAAGTAGATACGCAGTATTTT. This translates into CASSLRGGQVDTQYF.

V gene TRBV28 combines with J gene TRBJ2-7; perhaps TRBD1 as D (6 bases). The V end lost 7 bases, the J end lost 4 bases, and 11 bases lay between the germline ends. This CDR3 comprises 12 residues. Per the germline V gene, CDR1 is MDHEN and CDR2 is SYDVKM. The CDR3 is CASKNQGYEQYF. CDR3 sequence (DNA): TGTGCCAGCAAGAATCAGGGGTACGAGCAGTACTTC.

The chain recombines TRBV7-2 with TRBJ2-3; TRBD1 matches 9 bases. V shed 5 bases, J shed 3 bases, and the junction held 9 bases outside the gene matches. Germline V gene data show CDR1 as SGHTA and CDR2 as FQGNSA. The CDR3 totals 16 residues. DNA of the CDR3: TGTGCCAGCAGCAAGACAGGGGGAGAGGCGACAGATACGCAGTATTTT. It translates to CASSKTGGEATDTQYF.

The CDR3 spells CASSFGSNYGYTF. The CDR3 DNA reads TGTGCCAGCAGTTTTGGCAGTAACTATGGCTACACCTTC. V gene TRBV28 combines with J gene TRBJ1-2; no definite D call. V gave up 3 bases and J gave up 1 base, with 6 bases separating them. Germline CDR1 and CDR2: MDHEN and SYDVKM. The CDR3 contains 13 residues.

The rearrangement links TRBV6-4 to TRBJ1-5, with a possible D match to TRBD1 (5 bases). The CDR3 is 13 amino acids. Germline V CDR1 and CDR2: MRHNA, SNTAGT. V was pared by 0 bases and J by 5 bases, with 5 bases between. The CDR3 bases are TGTGCCAGCAGTGACTCAGGGGATCAGCCCCAGCATTTT. Protein sequence: CASSDSGDQPQHF.

This clone was detected a few times. The chain has TRBV7-2 and TRBJ2-5; the D gene is possibly TRBD2 (6 bases). The CDR3 has 15 residues. Germline values: CDR1 SGHTA, CDR2 FQGNSA. V shed 5 bases and J shed 4 bases, with 17 bases lying between them. The CDR3: CASSQGDWSTETQYF. CDR3 DNA sequence: TGTGCCAGCAGCCAAGGGGACTGGAGCACAGAGACCCAGTACTTC.

This chain joins TRBV2 and TRBJ1-3; a weak D match, TRBD1 (5 bases). The length of the CDR3 is 12 residues. V lost 4 bases, J lost 4 bases, and 5 bases lay in between. CDR1 is SNHLY and CDR2 is FYNNEI in the germline V gene. The CDR3 region is CASSGQGNTIYF. The CDR3 DNA is TGTGCCAGCAGTGGACAGGGAAACACCATATATTTT.

This chain connects TRBV7-7 to TRBJ1-5, with 9 bases matching TRBD1. CDR3 length equals 16 residues. Losses at the gene ends were 5 bases for V and 2 bases for J; bases not matched to a gene: 7. Germline V gene sequence: CDR1 SSHAT, CDR2 FNYEAQ (reference sequence). The CDR3 region is CASSLGTGFCNQPQHF. The CDR3 DNA sequence: TGTGCCAGCAGCCTCGGGACAGGGTTTTGCAATCAGCCCCAGCATTTT.

The chain uses TRBV20-1 and TRBJ2-7; D uncertain. The CDR3 covers 11 residues. Deletions cut 4 bases from V and 5 bases from J, with 9 bases between. Germline-derived CDR1 and CDR2 are DFQATT and SNEGSKA (reference sequence). Written as DNA, the CDR3 is TGCAGTGCTACCCACACCCACGAGCAGTACTTC. This translates into CSATHTHEQYF.

V and J are TRBV19 and TRBJ1-1; TRBD1 matches 7 bases. From germline, CDR1 is LNHDA and CDR2 SQIVND (reference sequence). With V trimmed by 4 bases and J by 3 bases, 5 bases remained unmatched. This CDR3 region has 14 residues. The CDR3 region is CASSRQGRDTEAFF. The CDR3 DNA follows: TGTGCCAGTAGTAGACAGGGTCGGGACACTGAAGCTTTCTTT.

J is TRBJ2-7 and V is TRBV6-6; 7 bases are a match to TRBD1. This CDR3 is 14 amino acids long. The germline V gene has CDR1 MNHNY and CDR2 SVGAGI (reference sequence). V was pared by 6 bases and J by 0 bases, with 5 bases of the junction left unmatched. Here the CDR3 reads CASRLTGLSYEQYF. The CDR3 region has the DNA TGTGCCAGCAGGTTGACAGGGCTCTCCTACGAGCAGTACTTC.

The rearrangement uses TRBV6-5 and TRBJ2-7; unclear D gene. This CDR3 has 13 residues. CDR1 MNHEY and CDR2 SVGAGI come from the germline V gene. The V end was cut by 0 bases, the J end by 7 bases, with 10 bases between. The CDR3: CASSYSYSPEQYF. In nucleotides, the CDR3 is TGTGCCAGCAGTTACTCGTACAGTCCGGAGCAGTACTTC.

The genes are TRBV9 and TRBJ2-5; TRBD2 aligns across 8 bases. Germline values: CDR1 SGDLS, CDR2 YYNGEE. This CDR3 has 15 amino acids. V trimming: 5 bases; J trimming: 5 bases; junction bases outside the gene matches: 11. Written as DNA, the CDR3 is TGTGCCAGCAGTTCATCGGGGGGGTGGTCCGAGACCCAGTACTTC. It specifies CASSSSGGWSETQYF.

The rearrangement links TRBV27 to TRBJ1-1; D is unclear. CDR1 and CDR2 from the germline V gene are MNHEY and SMNVEV (reference sequence). The CDR3 is 13 amino acids. Trimming removed 2 bases from V and 1 base from J, with 5 bases in between. CDR3 in DNA: TGTGCCAGCAGTTTACACAGGAACACTGAAGCTTTCTTT. Amino acids: CASSLHRNTEAFF.